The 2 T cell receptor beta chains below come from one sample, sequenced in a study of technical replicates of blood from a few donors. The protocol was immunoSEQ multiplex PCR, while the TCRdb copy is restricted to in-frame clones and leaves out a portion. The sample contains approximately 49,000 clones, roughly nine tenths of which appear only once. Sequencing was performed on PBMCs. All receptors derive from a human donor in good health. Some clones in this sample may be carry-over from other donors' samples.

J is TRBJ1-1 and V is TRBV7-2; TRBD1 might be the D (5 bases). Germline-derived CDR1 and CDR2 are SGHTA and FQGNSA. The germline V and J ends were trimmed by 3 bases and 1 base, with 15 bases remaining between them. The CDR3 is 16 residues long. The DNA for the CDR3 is TGTGCCAGCAGCTTTCAGGTGGGGGGTGGGAACACTGAAGCTTTCTTT. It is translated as CASSFQVGGGNTEAFF. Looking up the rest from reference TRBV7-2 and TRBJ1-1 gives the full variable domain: GAGVSQSPSNKVTEKGKDVELRCDPISGHTALYWYRQSLGQGLEFLIYFQGNSAPDKSGLPSDRFSAERTGGSVSTLTIQRTQQEDSAVYLCASSFQVGGGNTEAFFGQGTRLTVV.

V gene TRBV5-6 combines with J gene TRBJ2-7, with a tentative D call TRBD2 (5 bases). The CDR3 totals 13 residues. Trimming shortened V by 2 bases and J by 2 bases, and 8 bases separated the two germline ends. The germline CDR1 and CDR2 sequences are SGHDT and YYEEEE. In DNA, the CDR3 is TGTGCCAGCAGCTTTTCCGGGACCTACGAGCAGTACTTC. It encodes CASSFSGTYEQYF.